This T cell receptor (beta chain) is from a study of OX40 agonist ivuxolimab in advanced cancers. Concerning the study at large: The costimulatory receptor OX40 (CD134) was targeted by ivuxolimab, a fully human IgG2 agonistic monoclonal antibody. Intravenous ivuxolimab was administered to patients every 2 weeks at six dose levels: 0.01, 0.1, 0.3, 1.5, 3 and 10 mg/kg. Of the 50 to 55 dose-escalation patients, hepatocellular carcinoma was present in about 20, melanoma in roughly 15, renal cell carcinoma in 9 and head and neck cancer in 9. A male proportion of roughly 80% and a mean age of roughly 55 years, ranging from roughly 23 to 90, were recorded for the dose-escalation cohort. Patients were allowed to have had prior anti-PD-1, anti-PD-L1 or anti-CTLA-4 therapy, and roughly 40% of the dose-escalation patients had been treated with checkpoint inhibitors. Partial responses occurred in three dose-escalation patients: two with cutaneous melanoma and one with hepatocellular carcinoma. The purpose of peripheral TCRbeta sequencing was to test whether ivuxolimab changed TCR sequence diversity and led to clonal T-cell expansion. The paper reports the monotherapy dose-escalation portion (N ≈ 50 patients) of the phase I ivuxolimab trial. The research as a whole found: After ivuxolimab, CD8+ T cells had more expanded clones than CD4+ T cells on average. At doses of 0.1 to 3.0 mg/kg, clonal expansion of both CD4+ and CD8+ blood T cells was observed from baseline to week 6. In the 0.1-3.0 mg/kg groups, partial responders were among the patients with the lowest normalized peripheral clonal expansion, particularly in CD8+ T cells. Low levels of normalized T-cell clonal expansion were also seen in some patients who did not respond. The antigen specificity of the clonally expanded peripheral T cells was not determined.

Points on this clone: Its antigen specificity is not known. Base qualities are not provided; no much larger clone lies one nucleotide away.

Genomic DNA was isolated from the sorted cells so that the TCRbeta CDR3 region could be sequenced. The immunoSEQ Assay was used to sequence the TCRbeta CDR3 regions. TCRdb holds this immuneACCESS table with in-frame rearrangements only. Some clones are missing; in checked studies, unresolved V genes explain under half, and the rest has no known cause. Here the sample has 55,000 to 90,000 clones; approximately 78% occur a single time. 0.4% to 0.5% of the sample is held by the ten biggest clonotypes. Cut back by 3 bases and 3 bases, the V and J ends lie 6 bases apart. CDR1 and CDR2, per the germline V gene, are SGHTA and FQGNSA. Taken from cysteine to phenylalanine, the CDR3 has 13 residues. The entry retains the CDR3 DNA only, 39 bases that are in frame from base 1. The trial excluded patients who had a history of autoimmune disease or who were on systemic immunosuppression. Peripheral blood for TCR sequencing was collected from all dose cohorts at baseline, on cycle 4 day 1, and on cycle 7 day 1. Samples were obtained from an open-label, multicenter, first-in-human phase I dose-escalation trial of ivuxolimab. Adults with locally advanced or metastatic melanoma, renal cell carcinoma, hepatocellular carcinoma or head and neck squamous cell carcinoma were enrolled in the trial. Before TCR sequencing, CD4+ and CD8+ T cells were separately sorted from peripheral blood.

The sequence was obtained from an adult with an advanced solid tumor such as melanoma, head and neck, liver or kidney cancer. This chain is built from TRBV7-2 and TRBJ1-3, with the identity of the D gene unclear. Specimen: CD4+ or CD8+ T cells sorted from blood, collected in a trial of the OX40 agonist ivuxolimab. The base sequence is TGTGCCAGCAGCTTGAGCGGTGGAAACACCATATATTTT. Translation gives CASSLSGGNTIYF.